The rows below give T cell receptor beta chains drawn from one sample of a study of T cells after yellow fever vaccination. TCRdb passed the 5' RACE reads through MiXCR, listing each CDR3 protein once. The sample records 120,000 or so distinct CDR3 sequences, about 15% being singletons. The input for sequencing was CD8+ T cells sorted from PBMCs, taken 5 days after the yellow fever booster vaccination. Every receptor here comes from a man younger than 30 who received the YFV17D yellow fever vaccine. Each CDR3 is given without its conserved first and last residue. The order of the fields is CDR3 protein, J gene, V gene.

SVGLGGTGELF	TRBJ2-2	TRBV29-1
ASSARLEQETQY	TRBJ2-5	TRBV9
ASSMRSGVQQF	TRBJ2-1	TRBV19
ASTSWGDYGYT	TRBJ1-2	TRBV12-3/TRBV12-4
SAGDGTGVKF	TRBJ2-1	TRBV20-1
ATAGKTGTNEKLF	TRBJ1-4	TRBV15
ASSDEELDEQF	TRBJ2-1	TRBV6-2/TRBV6-3
SVKGTSGYNEQF	TRBJ2-1	TRBV20-1
ASSSLAGGYNEQF	TRBJ2-1	TRBV7-2
ASSYDSDNYGYT	TRBJ1-2	TRBV6-2/TRBV6-3
ASGLVTQGVGNTIY	TRBJ1-3	TRBV12-5
AVGSQRNTEAF	TRBJ1-1	TRBV6-1
ASSVEGGSASDTQY	TRBJ2-3	TRBV9
ASSLVGSGGPAMDTQY	TRBJ2-3	TRBV5-1
ASSRQQGADYGYT	TRBJ1-2	TRBV4-1
ASSYSTGGDYGYT	TRBJ1-2	TRBV6-2/TRBV6-3
ASSYSIGTGGADYGYT	TRBJ1-2	TRBV6-5
ASSQVWPSSTDTQY	TRBJ2-3	TRBV4-1
ASSHDRGRSEKLF	TRBJ1-4	TRBV4-3
ASSPLVGQETQY	TRBJ2-5	TRBV4-1
ASSVGGMGGSPLH	TRBJ1-6	TRBV9
ASSSLVQGAVNTEAF	TRBJ1-1	TRBV6-2/TRBV6-3
ASSLIGTEAF	TRBJ1-1	TRBV4-1
ASSFSQTETQY	TRBJ2-5	TRBV27
ASSVGLAGGPAEQF	TRBJ2-1	TRBV9
ASSQDRNNYGYT	TRBJ1-2	TRBV4-3
ASSPPGTGGYT	TRBJ1-2	TRBV7-2
ASSYGTNDEKLF	TRBJ1-4	TRBV6-5
ASRGGVTDTQY	TRBJ2-3	TRBV11-2
ASSLGGASYEQY	TRBJ2-7	TRBV7-9
ASSKSAGSSYNEQF	TRBJ2-1	TRBV7-6
ASSYLRTDTQY	TRBJ2-3	TRBV6-5
ASSPGGANQPQH	TRBJ1-5	TRBV25-1
ASSPQSERGSDTQY	TRBJ2-3	TRBV4-1
ASSPKLRDIQY	TRBJ2-4	TRBV6-5
ASRRRNYEQY	TRBJ2-7	TRBV2
ASSNKAGLGNTGELF	TRBJ2-2	TRBV7-9
ASSIPDYGYT	TRBJ1-2	TRBV19
ASSPTGATQY	TRBJ2-5	TRBV12-3/TRBV12-4
ASSLDGTSEYNEQF	TRBJ2-1	TRBV12-3/TRBV12-4